The clone carrying this TCR beta chain was counted once. The data derive from a study of control samples from healthy donors and cancer patients. The CDR3 spans 14 residues. V shed 8 bases, J shed 9 bases, and the junction held 11 bases outside the gene matches. In germline, CDR1 is SNHLY, CDR2 FYNNEI. Profiled with immunoSEQ multiplex PCR; TCRdb holds only in-frame clones, not every one. The table has tens of thousands of clones, around 87% seen once; the top ten hold 10% to 15%. This TCR derives from a woman between 55 and 75 years old with lung cancer. The rearrangement joins TRBV2 to TRBJ1-5, with 9 bases that match TRBD1. Input material: PBMCs. CDR3 nucleotide sequence: TGTGCCAGCGGAACGGACAGGGGACCTCGGCCCCAGCATTTT. Its protein product is CASGTDRGPRPQHF.